This T cell receptor beta chain was observed in a study of CD8 T cells in Susac syndrome. Turning to this clonotype: Its antigen remains unknown.

General study results and limits: It was acknowledged by the study that relatively few individuals were included in its TCR sequencing and HLA analysis.

Trimming shortened V by 3 bases and J by 2 bases, and 13 bases separated the two germline ends. Looked up from germline, CDR1 is SGDLS and CDR2 is YYNGEE. This CDR3 spans 15 amino acids. The authors negatively isolated CD8+ and CD4+ T cells and FACS-enriched TEMRA cells. Reverse transcription used roughly 0.5 to 1 ug RNA and random hexamers. It was immunoSEQ multiplex PCR that amplified TCR beta CDR3 across 54 Vbeta and 13 Jbeta. TCRdb passed the immunoSEQ multiplex PCR reads through MiXCR, listing each CDR3 protein once. The profile shows about 430,000 distinct CDR3 sequences, roughly 85% of them singletons.

This chain joins TRBV9 and TRBJ2-3; D may match TRBD1 or TRBD2 (5 bases each). This receptor was identified in a human donor with multiple sclerosis. Input material: CD8+ T cells from PBMCs. The CDR3 protein is CASSALEGYTDTQYF. CDR3 nucleotides: TGTGCCAGCAGCGCACTTGAGGGGTACACAGATACGCAGTATTTT.